The clone carrying this T cell receptor beta chain was observed a single time. Its matching antigen is unknown. This record belongs to a study of T cell repertoires in cytomegalovirus infection. Study background: Well-studied HLA-B-restricted epitopes and recently identified HLA-C-restricted epitopes of CMV were both used in the study. TCR beta signatures that were public indicated CMV infection and matching HLA type. Findings and limits, study-wide: The study found HLA-C-restricted CMV-specific TCR beta clonotypes dominating the ex vivo response. CMV carriers having the relevant HLA were flagged by cumulative public TCR beta family frequency.

One entry per CDR3 protein results from TCRdb running MiXCR on the reads. Altogether fewer than 1,000,000 distinct CDR3 sequences are present, 30% to 40% being singletons, with the ten largest covering more than 13%. The sequence was collected from a human donor in good health (CMV status not recorded). Some clones in this sample may be carry-over from other donors' samples. The input for sequencing was cultured CD8+ T cells from PBMCs, taken from culture after CMV antigen stimulation.

The CDR3 DNA reads as TGTGCCAGCAGCTTTACCGGGACAGGGCTTTATGGCTACACCTTC. Translated: CASSFTGTGLYGYTF. This sequence joins TRBV7-9 and TRBJ1-2; TRBD1 agrees at 9 bases. This CDR3 has 15 amino acids. V shed 3 bases, J shed 5 bases, and the junction held 7 bases outside the gene matches. Germline CDR1 and CDR2: SEHNR and FQNEAQ (reference sequence). Combining the CDR3 with reference TRBV7-9 and TRBJ1-2 gives the whole variable domain DTGVSQNPRHKITKRGQNVTFRCDPISEHNRLYWYRQTLGQGPEFLTYFQNEAQLEKSRLLSDRFSAERPKGSFSTLEIQRTEQGDSAMYLCASSFTGTGLYGYTFGSGTRLTVV.